This T cell receptor beta chain was recorded in a study of CXCR3-negative and CXCR3-positive naive CD8 T cells. Study-wide findings and caveats: Hydrophobicity of TRB CDR3s was greater in CXCR3-positive naive cells than in CXCR3-negative naive cells.

CDR3 length: 15 amino acids. A note on this clonotype: Its antigen is not identified.

Through 5' RACE with UMI labels, the TRB cDNA libraries were prepared. From the 5' RACE reads, TCRdb lists one entry per CDR3 protein and no DNA. In all, the sample yields tens of thousands of distinct CDR3 sequences. The rearrangement links TRBV12-3 or TRBV12-4 to TRBJ2-1; with no DNA, the TCRdb D assignment of TRBD1 cannot be verified. The clonotype comes from a human donor in good health. Some clones in this sample may be carry-over from other donors' samples. Source material: naive CXCR3+ CD8+ T cells from blood. This sample's subset: CD45RO-CCR7+CD27+CD95- naive CD8+ T cells expressing CXCR3 (TNR3+). The CDR3 loop is CASSPQGGVNNEQFF.